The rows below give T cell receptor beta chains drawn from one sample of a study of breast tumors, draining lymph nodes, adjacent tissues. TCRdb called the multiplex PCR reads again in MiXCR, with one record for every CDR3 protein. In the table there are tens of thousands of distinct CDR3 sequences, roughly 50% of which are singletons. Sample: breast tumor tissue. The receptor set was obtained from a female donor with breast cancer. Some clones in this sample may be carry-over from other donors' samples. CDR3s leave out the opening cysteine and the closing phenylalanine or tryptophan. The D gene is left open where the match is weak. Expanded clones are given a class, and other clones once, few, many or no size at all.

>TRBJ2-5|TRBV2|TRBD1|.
ASRGTGERVETQY
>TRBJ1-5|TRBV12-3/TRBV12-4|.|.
ASSNSGTSNQPQH
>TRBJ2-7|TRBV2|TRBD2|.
ASVGRNRDYSYEQY
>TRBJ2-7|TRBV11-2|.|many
ASSFNSAYEQY
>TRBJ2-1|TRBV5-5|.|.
ASSLEGINVYNEQF
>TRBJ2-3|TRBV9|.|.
ASSDGVGDTQY
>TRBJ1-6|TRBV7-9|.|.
ASSPSNNSPLH
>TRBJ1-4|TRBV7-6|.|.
ASSEDQGTKLF
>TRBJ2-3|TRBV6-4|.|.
ASRPIEGGTDTQY
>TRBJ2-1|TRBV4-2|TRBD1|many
ASSQDGTGEQF
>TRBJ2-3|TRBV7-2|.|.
ASSPIADTQY
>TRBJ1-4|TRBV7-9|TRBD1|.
ASSLVGQERGEKLF
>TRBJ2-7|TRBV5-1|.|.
ASSKTGTGPYEQY
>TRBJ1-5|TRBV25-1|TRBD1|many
ASRATGDSNQPQH
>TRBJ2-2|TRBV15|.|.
ATSAQGKDTGELF
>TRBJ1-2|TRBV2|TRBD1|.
ASSDWGSGQGGGYT